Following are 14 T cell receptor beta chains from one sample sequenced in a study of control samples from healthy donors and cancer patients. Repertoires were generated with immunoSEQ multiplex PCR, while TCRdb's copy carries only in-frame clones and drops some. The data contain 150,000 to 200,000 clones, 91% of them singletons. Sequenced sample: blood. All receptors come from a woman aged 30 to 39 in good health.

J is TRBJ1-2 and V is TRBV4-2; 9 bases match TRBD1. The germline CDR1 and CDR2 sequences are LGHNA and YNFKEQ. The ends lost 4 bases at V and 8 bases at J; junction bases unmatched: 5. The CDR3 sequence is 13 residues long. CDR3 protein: CASSPRDREGYTF. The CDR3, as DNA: TGTGCCAGCAGCCCCCGGGACAGGGAAGGCTACACCTTC.

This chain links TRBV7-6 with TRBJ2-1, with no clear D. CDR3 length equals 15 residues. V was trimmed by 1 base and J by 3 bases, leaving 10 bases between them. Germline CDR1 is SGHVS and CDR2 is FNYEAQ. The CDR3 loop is CASSLEVGIYNEQFF. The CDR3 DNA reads TGTGCCAGCAGCTTAGAGGTGGGCATCTACAATGAGCAGTTCTTC.

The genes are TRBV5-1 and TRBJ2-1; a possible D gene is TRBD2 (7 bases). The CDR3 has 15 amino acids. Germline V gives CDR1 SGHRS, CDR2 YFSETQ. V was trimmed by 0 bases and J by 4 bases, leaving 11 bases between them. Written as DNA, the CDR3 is TGCGCCAGCAGCTTGGGCGGGGGCACTTACAATGAGCAGTTCTTC. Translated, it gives CASSLGGGTYNEQFF.

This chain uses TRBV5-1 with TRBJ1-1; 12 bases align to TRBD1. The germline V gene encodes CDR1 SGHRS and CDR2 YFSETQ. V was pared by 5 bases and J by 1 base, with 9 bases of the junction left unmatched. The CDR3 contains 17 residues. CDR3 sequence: CASRGTGTGGANTEAFF. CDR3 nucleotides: TGCGCCAGCAGGGGCACCGGGACAGGGGGCGCGAACACTGAAGCTTTCTTT.

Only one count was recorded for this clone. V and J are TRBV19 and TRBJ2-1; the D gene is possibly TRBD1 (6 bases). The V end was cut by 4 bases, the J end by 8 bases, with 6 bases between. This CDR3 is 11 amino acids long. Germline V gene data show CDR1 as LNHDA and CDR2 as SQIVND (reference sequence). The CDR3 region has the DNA TGTGCCAGTAGTAAGGGGGATGAGCAGTTCTTC. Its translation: CASSKGDEQFF.

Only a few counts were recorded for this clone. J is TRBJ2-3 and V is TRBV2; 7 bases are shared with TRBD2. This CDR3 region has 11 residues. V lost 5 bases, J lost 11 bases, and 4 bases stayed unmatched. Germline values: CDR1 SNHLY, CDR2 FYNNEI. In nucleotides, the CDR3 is TGTGCCAGCAGTCGGGGGGAAGGGCAGTATTTT. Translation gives CASSRGEGQYF.

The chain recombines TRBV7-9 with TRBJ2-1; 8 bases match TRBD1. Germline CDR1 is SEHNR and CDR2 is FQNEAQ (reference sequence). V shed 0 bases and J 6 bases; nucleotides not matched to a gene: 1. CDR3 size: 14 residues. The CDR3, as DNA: TGTGCCAGCAGCTTAGCGGACAGGGCCAATGAGCAGTTCTTC. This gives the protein CASSLADRANEQFF.

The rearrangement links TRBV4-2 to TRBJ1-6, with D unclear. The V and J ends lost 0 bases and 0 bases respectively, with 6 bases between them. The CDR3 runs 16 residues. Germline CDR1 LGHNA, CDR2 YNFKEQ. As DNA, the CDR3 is TGTGCCAGCAGCCAAGACAGAAGCTCCTATAATTCACCCCTCCACTTT. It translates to CASSQDRSSYNSPLHF.

The CDR3 nucleotides are TGTGCCAGCAGAGAACAGGGCAGAGGCGGGGAGCTGTTTTTT. This sequence encodes CASREQGRGGELFF. The chain carries TRBV5-4 and TRBJ2-2; D might be TRBD1 (6 bases). Germline CDR1 SGHNT, CDR2 YYREEE (reference sequence). The V and J ends lost 5 bases and 7 bases respectively, with 15 bases between them. This CDR3 region has 14 residues.

The CDR3 reads CASSRKTGGSGELFF. The CDR3 nucleotides are TGTGCCAGCTCGCGTAAGACAGGGGGCTCCGGGGAGCTGTTTTTT. The rearrangement links TRBV18 to TRBJ2-2, with 10 positions matching TRBD1. This CDR3 is 15 amino acids long. Trimming took 6 bases from V and 6 from J; bases not matched to a gene: 7. Germline CDR1 and CDR2: KGHSH and LQKENI. The variable domain in full, with the rest retrieved from reference TRBV18 and TRBJ2-2, is NAGVMQNPRHLVRRRGQEARLRCSPMKGHSHVYWYRQLPEEGLKFMVYLQKENIIDESGMPKERFSAEFPKEGPSILRIQQVVRGDSAAYFCASSRKTGGSGELFFGEGSRLTVL.

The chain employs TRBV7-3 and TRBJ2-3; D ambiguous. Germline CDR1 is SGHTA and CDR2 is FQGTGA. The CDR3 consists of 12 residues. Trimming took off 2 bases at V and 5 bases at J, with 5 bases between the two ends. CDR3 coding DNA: TGTGCCAGCAGCTTAGGACGAGATACGCAGTATTTT. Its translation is CASSLGRDTQYF.

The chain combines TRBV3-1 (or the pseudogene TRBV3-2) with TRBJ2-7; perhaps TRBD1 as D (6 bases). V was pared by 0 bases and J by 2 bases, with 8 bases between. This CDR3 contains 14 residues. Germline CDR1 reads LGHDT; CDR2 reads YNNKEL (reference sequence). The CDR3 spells CASSQEQGPYEQYF. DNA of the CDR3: TGTGCCAGCAGCCAAGAACAGGGACCCTACGAGCAGTACTTC.

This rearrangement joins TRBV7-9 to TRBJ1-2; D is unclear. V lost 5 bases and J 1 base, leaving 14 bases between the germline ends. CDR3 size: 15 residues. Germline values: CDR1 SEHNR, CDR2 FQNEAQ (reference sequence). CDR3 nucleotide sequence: TGTGCCAGCAGCGGCTCCAAGACCGATAACTATGGCTACACCTTC. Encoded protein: CASSGSKTDNYGYTF.

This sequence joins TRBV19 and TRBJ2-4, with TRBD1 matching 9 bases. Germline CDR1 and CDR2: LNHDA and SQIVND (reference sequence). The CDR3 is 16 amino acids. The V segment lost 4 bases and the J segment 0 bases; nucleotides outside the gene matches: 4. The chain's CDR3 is CASSRGDRVAKNIQYF. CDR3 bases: TGTGCCAGTAGTAGGGGGGACAGGGTAGCCAAAAACATTCAGTACTTC.